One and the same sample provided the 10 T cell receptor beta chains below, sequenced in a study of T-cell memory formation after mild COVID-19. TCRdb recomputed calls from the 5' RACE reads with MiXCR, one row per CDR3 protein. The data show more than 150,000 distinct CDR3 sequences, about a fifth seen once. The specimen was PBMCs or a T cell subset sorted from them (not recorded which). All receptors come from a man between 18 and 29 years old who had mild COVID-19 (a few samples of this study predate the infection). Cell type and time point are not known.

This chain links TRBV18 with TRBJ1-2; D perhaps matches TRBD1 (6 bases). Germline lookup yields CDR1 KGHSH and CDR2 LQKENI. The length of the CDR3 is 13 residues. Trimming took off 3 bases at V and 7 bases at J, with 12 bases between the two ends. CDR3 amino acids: CASSPADRPGYTF. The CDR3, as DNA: TGTGCCAGCTCACCCGCGGACAGACCTGGCTACACCTTC. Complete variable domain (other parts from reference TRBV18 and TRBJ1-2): NAGVMQNPRHLVRRRGQEARLRCSPMKGHSHVYWYRQLPEEGLKFMVYLQKENIIDESGMPKERFSAEFPKEGPSILRIQQVVRGDSAAYFCASSPADRPGYTFGSGTRLTVV.

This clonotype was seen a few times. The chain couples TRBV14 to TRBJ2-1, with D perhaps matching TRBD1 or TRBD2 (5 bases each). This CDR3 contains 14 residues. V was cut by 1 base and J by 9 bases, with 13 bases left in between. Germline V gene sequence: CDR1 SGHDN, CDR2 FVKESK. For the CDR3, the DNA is TGTGCCAGCAGCCAAGCCGGGGCCTTAACTGAGCAGTTCTTC. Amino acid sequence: CASSQAGALTEQFF.

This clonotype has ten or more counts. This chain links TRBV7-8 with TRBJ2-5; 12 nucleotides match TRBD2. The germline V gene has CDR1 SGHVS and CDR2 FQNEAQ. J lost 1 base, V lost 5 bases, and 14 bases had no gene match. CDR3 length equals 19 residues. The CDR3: CASSPRSASGGALQETQYF. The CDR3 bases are TGTGCCAGCAGCCCAAGATCCGCTAGCGGGGGGGCTCTCCAAGAGACCCAGTACTTC.

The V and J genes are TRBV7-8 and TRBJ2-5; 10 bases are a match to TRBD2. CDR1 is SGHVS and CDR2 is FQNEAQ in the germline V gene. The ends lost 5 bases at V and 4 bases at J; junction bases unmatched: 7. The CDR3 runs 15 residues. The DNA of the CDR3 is TGTGCCAGCAGCCCCAGCGGGGGGGTGGGAGAGACCCAGTACTTC. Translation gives CASSPSGGVGETQYF.

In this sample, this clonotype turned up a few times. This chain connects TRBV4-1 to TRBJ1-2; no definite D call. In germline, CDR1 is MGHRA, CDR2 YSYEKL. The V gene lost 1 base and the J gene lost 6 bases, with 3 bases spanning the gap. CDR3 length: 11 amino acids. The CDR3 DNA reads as TGCGCCAGCAGCCAAGGGAATGGCTACACCTTC. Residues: CASSQGNGYTF.

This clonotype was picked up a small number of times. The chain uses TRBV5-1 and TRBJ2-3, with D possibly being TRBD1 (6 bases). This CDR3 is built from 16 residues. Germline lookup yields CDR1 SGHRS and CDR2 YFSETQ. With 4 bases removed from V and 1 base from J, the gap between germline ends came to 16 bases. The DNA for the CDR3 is TGCGCCAGCAGCCCCAGGGGCACCTCGGGCACAGATACGCAGTATTTT. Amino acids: CASSPRGTSGTDTQYF. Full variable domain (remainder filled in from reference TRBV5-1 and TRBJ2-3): KAGVTQTPRYLIKTRGQQVTLSCSPISGHRSVSWYQQTPGQGLQFLFEYFSETQRNKGNFPGRFSGRQFSNSRSEMNVSTLELGDSALYLCASSPRGTSGTDTQYFGPGTRLTVL.

The DNA for the CDR3 is TGTGCCAGCAGCCGTCCGGGACAGGGGGTATATGGCTACACCTTC. Protein product: CASSRPGQGVYGYTF. This chain uses TRBV7-2 with TRBJ1-2, with TRBD1 matching 11 bases. The junction had 7 bases not matched to a gene; V was cut back by 5 bases and J by 5 bases. Germline CDR1 is SGHTA and CDR2 is FQGNSA. There are 15 residues in the CDR3.

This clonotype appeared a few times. The CDR3 DNA reads as TGCGCCAGCAGCTTACGGGGGACAGAGTCCTACGAGCAGTACTTC. Its protein is CASSLRGTESYEQYF. The chain is built from TRBV5-1 and TRBJ2-7; weak D call: TRBD1 (7 bases). Germline V gene sequence: CDR1 SGHRS, CDR2 YFSETQ. The length of the CDR3 is 15 residues. V shed 2 bases and J shed 1 base, with 13 bases lying between them.

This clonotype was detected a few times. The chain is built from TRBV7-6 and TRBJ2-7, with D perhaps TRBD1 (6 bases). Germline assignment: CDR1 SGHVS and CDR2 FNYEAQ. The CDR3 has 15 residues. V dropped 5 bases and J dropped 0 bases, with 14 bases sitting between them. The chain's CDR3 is CASSPPGHSSYEQYV. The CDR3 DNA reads TGTGCCAGCAGCCCACCGGGACACAGCTCCTACGAGCAGTACGTC.

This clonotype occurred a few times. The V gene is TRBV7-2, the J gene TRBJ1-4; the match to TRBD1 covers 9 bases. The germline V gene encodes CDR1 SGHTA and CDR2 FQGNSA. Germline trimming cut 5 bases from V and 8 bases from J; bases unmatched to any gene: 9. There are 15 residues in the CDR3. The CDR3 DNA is TGTGCCAGCAGCGCCCCCGGGACAGGGCGGGAAAAACTGTTTTTT. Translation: CASSAPGTGREKLFF.